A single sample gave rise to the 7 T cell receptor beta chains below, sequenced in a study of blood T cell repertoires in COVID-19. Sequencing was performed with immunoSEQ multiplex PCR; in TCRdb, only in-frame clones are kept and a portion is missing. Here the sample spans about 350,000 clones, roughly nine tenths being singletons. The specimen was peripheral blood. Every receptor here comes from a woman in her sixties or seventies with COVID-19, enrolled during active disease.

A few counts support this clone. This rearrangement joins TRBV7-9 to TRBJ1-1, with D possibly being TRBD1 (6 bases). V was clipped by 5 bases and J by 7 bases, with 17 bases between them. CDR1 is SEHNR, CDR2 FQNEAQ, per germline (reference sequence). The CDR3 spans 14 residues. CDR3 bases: TGTGCCAGCAGCCGCACAGGGAAGGGCGGTGAAGCTTTCTTT. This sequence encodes CASSRTGKGGEAFF.

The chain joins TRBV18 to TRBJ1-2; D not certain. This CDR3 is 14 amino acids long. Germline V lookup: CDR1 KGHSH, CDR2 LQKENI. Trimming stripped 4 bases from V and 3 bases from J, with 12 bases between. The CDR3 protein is CASSQAVGDYGYTF. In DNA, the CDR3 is TGTGCCAGCTCACAAGCAGTCGGGGACTATGGCTACACCTTC.

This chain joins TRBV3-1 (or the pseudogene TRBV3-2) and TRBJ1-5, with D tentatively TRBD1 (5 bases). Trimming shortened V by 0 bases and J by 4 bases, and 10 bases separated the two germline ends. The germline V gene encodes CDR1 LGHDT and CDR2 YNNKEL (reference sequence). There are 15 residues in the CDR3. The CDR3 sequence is CASSQDMGLNQPQHF. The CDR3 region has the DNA TGTGCCAGCAGCCAAGATATGGGACTGAATCAGCCCCAGCATTTT.

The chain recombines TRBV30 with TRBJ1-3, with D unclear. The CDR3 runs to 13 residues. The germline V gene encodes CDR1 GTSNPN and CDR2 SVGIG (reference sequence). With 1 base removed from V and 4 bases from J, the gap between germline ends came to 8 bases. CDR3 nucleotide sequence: TGTGCCTGGAGTGGGACTCTCGGAAACACCATATATTTT. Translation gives CAWSGTLGNTIYF. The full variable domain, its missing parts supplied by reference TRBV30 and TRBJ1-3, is SQTIHQWPATLVQPVGSPLSLECTVEGTSNPNLYWYRQAAGRGLQLLFYSVGIGQISSEVPQNLSASRPQDRQFILSSKKLLLSDSGFYLCAWSGTLGNTIYFGEGSWLTVV.

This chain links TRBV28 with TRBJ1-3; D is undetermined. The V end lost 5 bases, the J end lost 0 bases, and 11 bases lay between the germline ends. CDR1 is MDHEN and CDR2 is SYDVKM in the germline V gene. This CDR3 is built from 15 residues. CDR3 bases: TGTGCCAGCAGTGTGATGGAGTTCTCTGGAAACACCATATATTTT. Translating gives CASSVMEFSGNTIYF.

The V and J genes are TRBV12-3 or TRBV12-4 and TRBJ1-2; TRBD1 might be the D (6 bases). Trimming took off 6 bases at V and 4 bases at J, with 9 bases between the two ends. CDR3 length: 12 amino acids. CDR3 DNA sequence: TGTGCCAGCAGCCTGACAGGCTATGGCTACACCTTC. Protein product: CASSLTGYGYTF.

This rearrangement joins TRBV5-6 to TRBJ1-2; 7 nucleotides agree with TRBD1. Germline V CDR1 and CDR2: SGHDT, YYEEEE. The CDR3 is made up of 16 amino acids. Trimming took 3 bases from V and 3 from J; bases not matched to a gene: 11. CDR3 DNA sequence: TGTGCCAGCAGCTCCTTAGCCCTCCAGGGGGACTATGGCTACACCTTC. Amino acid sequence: CASSSLALQGDYGYTF.